This TCR beta chain was observed in a study of blood T cells in healthy people across ages. This clonotype was recorded a few times. Its antigen remains unknown. Aged roughly 6 to 90, donors were systemically healthy Caucasians from Russia. Findings and limits, study-wide: Greater diversity and more naive CD4+ cells were seen in long-lived donors than in aged donors. Researchers report that TCR beta diversity correlated strongly with naive T cell percentage.

V was pared by 4 bases and J by 5 bases, with 11 bases between. The CDR3 covers 13 residues. Germline V gene lookup returns CDR1 SQVTM and CDR2 ANQGSEA. Using a J-beta primer mix together with a sample-barcoded 5' primer, a second PCR was run for roughly 7 to 11 cycles. Each cDNA was tagged by a template-switch adaptor containing 12 random nucleotides. TCRdb passed the 5' RACE reads through MiXCR, listing each CDR3 protein once. In the table there are about 690,000 distinct CDR3 sequences, 35% to 50% of which are singletons. The sequence was collected from a man older than 75 in good health. Sequencing was done on a sample of blood. This rearrangement joins TRBV29-1 to TRBJ1-4; TRBD1 is a possible D gene (6 bases). The CDR3 DNA is TGCAGCGTTGTGGGGGCGGGGAATGAAAAACTGTTTTTT. It specifies CSVVGAGNEKLFF.